Each of the 6 T cell receptor beta chains below was sequenced from the same sample in a study of OX40 agonist ivuxolimab in advanced cancers. The protocol used for the library was the immunoSEQ multiplex PCR assay. This is the immuneACCESS table as TCRdb keeps it, with only in-frame sequences that have V and J called. A part of the clones is gone; compared with another copy, unresolved V genes explain less than half, and the rest is unexplained. This sample has about 77,000 clones in its table, and 85% of those were observed once. The leading ten clones occupy roughly 0.62% of the sample. The starting material was CD4+ or CD8+ T cells sorted from blood, obtained in a trial of the OX40 agonist ivuxolimab. The receptors were gathered from an adult with an advanced solid tumor such as melanoma, head and neck, liver or kidney cancer.

This clone was detected only once. The V call is TRBV7-9, the J call TRBJ2-1, with D perhaps matching TRBD2 (6 bases). This CDR3 region has 18 residues. Germline CDR1 SEHNR, CDR2 FQNEAQ (reference sequence). The germline V and J ends were trimmed by 5 bases and 0 bases, with 20 bases remaining between them. CDR3 sequence: CASSPKMFRGSSYNEQFF. For the CDR3, the DNA is TGTGCCAGCAGCCCCAAAATGTTTCGGGGGAGCTCCTACAATGAGCAGTTCTTC. Full variable domain (missing parts from reference TRBV7-9 and TRBJ2-1): DTGVSQNPRHKITKRGQNVTFRCDPISEHNRLYWYRQTLGQGPEFLTYFQNEAQLEKSRLLSDRFSAERPKGSFSTLEIQRTEQGDSAMYLCASSPKMFRGSSYNEQFFGPGTRLTVL.

The chain combines TRBV5-4 with TRBJ2-4; TRBD1 is a possible D gene (6 bases). The CDR3 spans 14 residues. Germline loops: CDR1 SGHNT, CDR2 YYREEE (reference sequence). V lost 4 bases and J lost 3, with 11 bases in between. CDR3 coding DNA: TGTGCCAGCAGCGGGGGACAAGACAAAAACATTCAGTACTTC. Translated: CASSGGQDKNIQYF.

The rearrangement uses TRBV7-8 and TRBJ1-6; D is unclear. The CDR3 has 15 residues. Looked up from germline, CDR1 is SGHVS and CDR2 is FQNEAQ. Deletions cut 0 bases from V and 9 bases from J, with 12 bases between. This CDR3 is CASSLANGVGSPLHF. The CDR3 DNA reads as TGTGCCAGCAGCTTAGCGAACGGGGTAGGTTCACCCCTCCACTTT.

The chain is built from TRBV7-9 and TRBJ1-5, with D tentatively TRBD1 (5 bases). V was clipped by 1 base and J by 5 bases, with 12 bases between them. Germline V lookup: CDR1 SEHNR, CDR2 FQNEAQ (reference sequence). The CDR3 is 15 amino acids. Here the CDR3 reads CASSLDGARDQPQHF. The CDR3 nucleotides are TGTGCCAGCAGCTTAGACGGGGCCAGGGATCAGCCCCAGCATTTT.

The chain employs TRBV7-8 and TRBJ1-2; the match to TRBD1 covers 7 bases. In germline, CDR1 is SGHVS, CDR2 FQNEAQ. CDR3 length equals 13 residues. Trimming at V came to 5 bases and at J to 2 bases, leaving 2 bases not matched to a gene. CDR3 residues: CASSTGANYGYTF. CDR3 DNA sequence: TGTGCCAGCAGCACAGGGGCGAACTATGGCTACACCTTC.

In its sample, this clone was seen once. V and J are TRBV19 and TRBJ1-5; no firm D call. Trimming left V 10 bases short and J 0 bases short, with 10 bases between. The CDR3 contains 13 residues. CDR1 is LNHDA and CDR2 is SQIVND in the germline V gene (reference sequence). The CDR3 reads CATQGGSNQPQHF. The CDR3, as DNA: TGTGCCACACAAGGTGGTAGCAATCAGCCCCAGCATTTT.